This T cell receptor beta chain originates from a study of blood T cell repertoires in COVID-19. Overall study: Researchers got acute and convalescent COVID-19 samples from the United States, Italy and Spain. PBMCs, B-cell-depleted T cells, or T cells were the source of the cDNA or gDNA that made up the material.

J gave up 6 bases and V 1 base, and 6 bases lay outside the gene matches. Germline V CDR1 and CDR2: SGHVS, FQNEAQ. CDR3 length equals 15 residues. In the authors' methods: Reference gene primer amplification yielded estimated nucleated cell counts. Sequenced by immunoSEQ multiplex PCR; TCRdb stores in-frame clones only, minus some. The DNA was the basis for D and trimming; V, J and clone size are from that table. The data hold approximately 390,000 clones, with 90% observed a single time. The sequence derives from a man between 18 and 35 years old with active or convalescent COVID-19. The J gene is TRBJ2-3, the V gene TRBV7-8, with 8 bases identical to TRBD2. The sequenced material came from peripheral blood. CDR3 protein: CASSLEGGRMDTQYF. The DNA for the CDR3 is TGTGCCAGCAGCTTAGAGGGCGGGAGGATGGATACGCAGTATTTT.